This TCR beta chain is drawn from a study of T cells in Graves' hyperthyroidism and ophthalmopathy. This clonotype was recorded at least ten times. There were TCR beta CDR3 regions amplified from RNA transcripts. The primer set for the first-round RT-PCR of the TCR CDR3 was HTBI. TCRdb reprocessed the multiplex PCR reads via MiXCR and lists one record per CDR3 protein. The table has some 560,000 distinct CDR3 sequences, less than 20% seen once. No ophthalmopathy progression within 18 months constituted stable Graves' hyperthyroidism. The germline V and J ends were trimmed by 4 bases and 0 bases, with 15 bases remaining between them. Germline V lookup: CDR1 ENHRY, CDR2 SYGVKD. This CDR3 is built from 16 residues.

The rearrangement joins TRBV10-3 to TRBJ1-1; D remains ambiguous. This clonotype was obtained from a woman in her twenties or thirties with Graves' hyperthyroidism. Input material: blood. The CDR3 nucleotides read TGTGCCATCAGTGGTAGTATTTCATTTATGAACACTGAAGCTTTCTTT. It codes for CAISGSISFMNTEAFF.